The rows below give T cell receptor beta chains drawn from one sample of a study of blood T cells in healthy people across ages. MiXCR was run by TCRdb on the 5' RACE reads, yielding one entry per CDR3 protein. The data contain about 1.5 million distinct CDR3 sequences, approximately 43% of them seen just once; the ten biggest clones take up roughly 3.7%. The specimen sequenced was blood. These TCRs come from a woman between 18 and 30 years old in good health. CDR3s include the opening cysteine and the closing phenylalanine or tryptophan. The order of the fields is V gene, J gene, D gene, clone size, CDR3 protein, CDR3 DNA. A D gene is named only where the DNA matches it firmly. Expanded clones get a size class; other rows say once, few or many, or leave the size out.

TRBV20-1,TRBJ2-1,TRBD2,.,CSARGWSSGIARDEQFF,TGCAGTGCTAGAGGGTGGTCTAGCGGGATTGCGCGGGATGAGCAGTTCTTC
TRBV6-5,TRBJ1-1,.,.,CASSLIHSGGTEAFF,TGTGCCAGCAGCTTAATCCACTCGGGAGGTACTGAAGCTTTCTTT
TRBV19,TRBJ2-5,.,.,CASSTGLTEETQYF,TGTGCCAGTAGTACCGGACTAACGGAAGAGACCCAGTACTTC
TRBV12-3/TRBV12-4,TRBJ1-3,TRBD1,.,CASRPPGQGGANTIYF,TGTGCCAGCAGACCTCCGGGACAGGGAGGTGCAAACACCATATATTTT
TRBV5-1,TRBJ2-3,.,.,CASSLKAGSDTQYF,TGCGCCAGCAGCCTGAAGGCGGGTTCGGATACGCAGTATTTT
TRBV24-1,TRBJ2-7,TRBD1,many,CATSVQGGAEQYF,TGTGCCACCAGTGTACAGGGGGGAGCCGAGCAGTACTTC
TRBV7-3,TRBJ2-1,.,.,CASSSPTYGDEQFF,TGTGCCAGCAGCTCCCCCACATATGGCGATGAGCAGTTCTTC
TRBV27,TRBJ2-1,TRBD2,.,CASSMGLADEQFF,TGTGCCAGCAGTATGGGACTAGCCGATGAGCAGTTCTTC
TRBV4-2,TRBJ2-3,.,.,CASSQEGAWTDMQYF,TGTGCCAGCAGCCAAGAAGGGGCCTGGACAGATATGCAGTATTTT
TRBV5-1,TRBJ2-7,TRBD2,.,CASSLAYTSGSNEQYF,TGCGCCAGCAGCTTGGCCTATACTAGCGGGAGCAACGAGCAGTACTTC
TRBV20-1,TRBJ2-1,.,few,CSARASVYNEQFF,TGCAGTGCTAGAGCTAGTGTCTACAATGAGCAGTTCTTC
TRBV18,TRBJ1-5,.,.,CASSPSSTQPQHF,TGTGCCAGCTCACCGAGTAGTACTCAGCCCCAGCATTTT
TRBV10-3,TRBJ2-1,TRBD2,few,CAINYRDYPHNEQFF,TGTGCCATCAACTACCGGGACTATCCCCACAATGAGCAGTTCTTC
TRBV29-1,TRBJ1-1,.,.,CSVYRQGNTEAFF,TGCAGCGTCTACCGCCAGGGGAACACTGAAGCTTTCTTT
TRBV3-1,TRBJ1-6,.,.,CASSQDWGRSPLHF,TGTGCCAGCAGCCAAGATTGGGGGCGGTCACCCCTCCACTTT
TRBV7-8,TRBJ1-2,.,.,CASSFLEIGYTF,TGTGCCAGCAGCTTTTTGGAGATTGGCTACACCTTC
TRBV7-2,TRBJ1-5,.,.,CASSQLTGQPQHF,TGTGCCAGCAGCCAGTTGACCGGTCAGCCCCAGCATTTT
TRBV7-2,TRBJ2-7,.,.,CASSLARAQGKYEQYF,TGTGCCAGCAGCTTAGCGCGGGCACAGGGTAAGTACGAGCAGTACTTC
TRBV3-1,TRBJ1-1,.,few,CASSQDLHRLGGEAFF,TGTGCCAGCAGCCAGGACCTCCATCGACTCGGGGGGGAGGCTTTCTTT
TRBV15,TRBJ1-4,.,few,CATSRDRGGKLFF,TGTGCCACCAGCAGAGATCGGGGGGGAAAACTGTTTTTT
TRBV6-2/TRBV6-3,TRBJ2-6,.,few,CASSSVGYGANVLTF,TGTGCCAGCAGTTCTGTAGGATATGGGGCCAACGTCCTGACTTTC
TRBV27,TRBJ1-2,TRBD1,once,CASSGPGQGGGYTF,TGTGCCAGCAGTGGGCCCGGACAGGGAGGCGGCTACACCTTC
TRBV6-1,TRBJ2-3,TRBD1,.,CASSSGQGAAVGADTQYF,TGTGCCAGCAGCTCAGGACAGGGGGCGGCCGTCGGGGCGGATACGCAGTATTTT
TRBV7-9,TRBJ2-7,TRBD1,.,CASSLAPTGSYYEQYF,TGTGCCAGCAGCTTAGCGCCGACAGGGTCCTACTACGAGCAGTACTTC
TRBV3-1,TRBJ1-4,.,.,CASSQGASNEKLFF,TGTGCCAGCAGCCAAGGCGCCAGTAATGAAAAACTGTTTTTT
TRBV25-1,TRBJ2-3,.,.,CASSAHPDDTQYF,TGTGCCAGCAGTGCCCACCCCGATGATACGCAGTATTTT
TRBV5-1,TRBJ2-3,TRBD2,.,CASSFSGGESDTQYF,TGCGCCAGCAGCTTCAGCGGGGGGGAGTCAGATACGCAGTATTTT
TRBV6-1,TRBJ2-1,TRBD1,few,CASTDRVWNEQFF,TGTGCCAGCACGGACAGGGTTTGGAATGAGCAGTTCTTC
TRBV6-5,TRBJ1-2,.,.,CASSYSYVTGNYGYTF,TGTGCCAGCAGTTACTCGTATGTCACAGGGAACTATGGCTACACCTTC
TRBV9,TRBJ2-3,TRBD2,.,CASSPEGRATDTQYF,TGTGCCAGCAGCCCGGAAGGGAGGGCCACAGATACGCAGTATTTT
TRBV29-1,TRBJ2-5,.,.,CSVGGISLQETQYF,TGCAGCGTTGGAGGTATCTCCCTCCAAGAGACCCAGTACTTC
TRBV9,TRBJ2-5,TRBD1,.,CASTRTGSGNEQYF,TGTGCCAGCACCCGGACAGGGTCCGGCAATGAGCAGTACTTC
TRBV5-1,TRBJ1-2,TRBD1,few,CASSSGTDNYGYTF,TGCGCCAGCAGCTCCGGGACAGATAACTATGGCTACACCTTC